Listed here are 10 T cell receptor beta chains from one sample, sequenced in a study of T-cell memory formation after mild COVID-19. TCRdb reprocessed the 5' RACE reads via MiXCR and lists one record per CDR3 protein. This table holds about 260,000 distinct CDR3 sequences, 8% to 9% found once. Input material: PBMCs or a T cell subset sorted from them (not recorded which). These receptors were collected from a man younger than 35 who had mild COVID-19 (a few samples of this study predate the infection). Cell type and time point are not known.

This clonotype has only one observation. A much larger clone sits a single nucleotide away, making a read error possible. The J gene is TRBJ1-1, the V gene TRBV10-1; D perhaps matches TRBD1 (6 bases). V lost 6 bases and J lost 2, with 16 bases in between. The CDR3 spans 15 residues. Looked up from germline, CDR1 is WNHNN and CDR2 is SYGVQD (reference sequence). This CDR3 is CASSPSVGGNTEAFF. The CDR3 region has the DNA TGCGCCAGCAGCCCCTCAGTGGGGGGCAACACTGAAGCTTTCTTT.

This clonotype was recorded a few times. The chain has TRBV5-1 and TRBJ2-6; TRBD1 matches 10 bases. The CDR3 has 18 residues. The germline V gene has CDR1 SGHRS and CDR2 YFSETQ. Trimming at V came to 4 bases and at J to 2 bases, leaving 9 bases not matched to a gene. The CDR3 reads CASSPQGQGWTGANVLTF. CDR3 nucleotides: TGCGCCAGCAGCCCCCAGGGACAGGGGTGGACTGGGGCCAACGTCCTGACTTTC.

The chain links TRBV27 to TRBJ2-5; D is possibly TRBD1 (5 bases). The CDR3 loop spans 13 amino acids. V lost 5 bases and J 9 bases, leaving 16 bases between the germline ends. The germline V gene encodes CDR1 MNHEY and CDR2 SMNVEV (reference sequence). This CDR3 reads CASSPNRWSPQYF. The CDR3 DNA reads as TGTGCCAGCAGTCCAAACAGGTGGTCGCCCCAGTACTTC.

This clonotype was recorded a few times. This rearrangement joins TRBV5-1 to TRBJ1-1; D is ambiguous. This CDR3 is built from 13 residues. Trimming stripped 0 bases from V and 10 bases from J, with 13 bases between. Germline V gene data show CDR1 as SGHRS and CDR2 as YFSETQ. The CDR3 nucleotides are TGCGCCAGCAGCTTGGATTGGGCAGATGGAGCTTTCTTT. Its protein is CASSLDWADGAFF.

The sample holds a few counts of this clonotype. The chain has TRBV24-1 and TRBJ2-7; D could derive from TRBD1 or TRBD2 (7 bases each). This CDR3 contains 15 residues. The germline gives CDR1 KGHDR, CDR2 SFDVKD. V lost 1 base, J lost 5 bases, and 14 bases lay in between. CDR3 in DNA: TGTGCCACCAGTGATTTAGGCAGGGGGAGGGACGAGCAGTACGTC. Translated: CATSDLGRGRDEQYV.

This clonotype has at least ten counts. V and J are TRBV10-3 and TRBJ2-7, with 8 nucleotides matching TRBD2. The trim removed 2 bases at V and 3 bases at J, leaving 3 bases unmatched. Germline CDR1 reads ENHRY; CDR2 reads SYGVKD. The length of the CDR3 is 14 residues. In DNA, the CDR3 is TGTGCCATCAGTGAGACGGCGGGGGGCTACGAGCAGTACGTC. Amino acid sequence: CAISETAGGYEQYV.

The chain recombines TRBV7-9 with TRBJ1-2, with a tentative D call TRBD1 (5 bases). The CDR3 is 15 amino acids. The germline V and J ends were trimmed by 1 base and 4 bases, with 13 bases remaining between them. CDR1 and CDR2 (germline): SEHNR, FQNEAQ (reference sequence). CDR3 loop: CASSLGGEVGYGYTF. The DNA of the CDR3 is TGTGCCAGCAGCTTAGGGGGCGAGGTCGGCTATGGCTACACCTTC.

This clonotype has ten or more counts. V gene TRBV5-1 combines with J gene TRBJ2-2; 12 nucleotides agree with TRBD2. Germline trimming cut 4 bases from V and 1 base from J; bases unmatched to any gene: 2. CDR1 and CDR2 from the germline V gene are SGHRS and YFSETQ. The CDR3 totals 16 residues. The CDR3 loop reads CASSGGLAGNTGELFF. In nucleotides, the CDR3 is TGCGCCAGCAGCGGGGGACTAGCGGGGAACACCGGGGAGCTGTTTTTT.

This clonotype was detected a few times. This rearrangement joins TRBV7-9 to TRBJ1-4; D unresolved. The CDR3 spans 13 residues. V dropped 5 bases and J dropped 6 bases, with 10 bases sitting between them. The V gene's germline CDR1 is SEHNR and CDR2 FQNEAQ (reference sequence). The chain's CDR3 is CASSEFLHEKLFF. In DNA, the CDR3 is TGTGCCAGCAGCGAGTTTTTACATGAAAAACTGTTTTTT.

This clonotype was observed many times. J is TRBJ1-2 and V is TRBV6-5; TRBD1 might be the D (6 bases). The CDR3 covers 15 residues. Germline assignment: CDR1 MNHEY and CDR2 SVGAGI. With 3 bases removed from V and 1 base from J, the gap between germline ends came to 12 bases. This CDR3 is CASSYLDSLNYGYTF. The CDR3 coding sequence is TGTGCCAGCAGTTATTTGGACAGTCTTAACTATGGCTACACCTTC.